These 29 T cell receptor beta chains share one sample of origin, sequenced in a study of technical replicates of blood from a handful of donors. TCRdb keeps only in-frame clones here, not all; method: immunoSEQ multiplex PCR. The sample carries approximately 75,000 clones, around 90% recorded once. Sequenced sample: T cells isolated from PBMCs. The receptors come from a human donor in good health.

This clone appeared once. The chain couples TRBV6-1 to TRBJ1-2, with D perhaps TRBD1 (5 bases). The CDR3 loop spans 14 amino acids. CDR1 and CDR2 from the germline V gene are MNHNS and SASEGT. V shed 4 bases and J shed 2 bases, with 11 bases lying between them. The CDR3 bases are TGTGCCAGCAGTGTGGCAGGGCTCAACTATGGCTACACCTTC. It specifies CASSVAGLNYGYTF.

This chain connects TRBV11-2 to TRBJ2-7; 7 nucleotides line up with TRBD1. Germline V lookup: CDR1 SGHAT, CDR2 FQNNGV. V shed 3 bases and J 2 bases; nucleotides not matched to a gene: 4. This CDR3 spans 14 amino acids. In nucleotides, the CDR3 is TGTGCCAGCAGCTTCGGGACAGTTCCCTACGAGCAGTACTTC. It yields the protein CASSFGTVPYEQYF.

This chain connects TRBV4-1 to TRBJ2-1; 9 bases map to TRBD2. V trimming: 1 base; J trimming: 7 bases; junction bases outside the gene matches: 8. Germline CDR1 MGHRA, CDR2 YSYEKL. The CDR3 extends over 16 amino acids. CDR3 protein: CASSQGAASGTNEQFF. The CDR3 nucleotides read TGCGCCAGCAGCCAAGGCGCGGCTAGCGGGACTAATGAGCAGTTCTTC.

The CDR3 region has the DNA TGTGCCAGCAGTGAAAAGGACCTGCGAGCGGTATCCTACAATGAGCAGTTCTTC. This translates into CASSEKDLRAVSYNEQFF. The chain combines TRBV6-1 with TRBJ2-1; D perhaps matches TRBD2 (5 bases). Trimming pared 2 bases from V and 1 base from J, leaving 18 bases between. From germline, CDR1 is MNHNS and CDR2 SASEGT. The length of the CDR3 is 18 residues.

The chain couples TRBV5-1 to TRBJ2-7; tentative D call: TRBD1 (6 bases). The CDR3 extends over 13 amino acids. Deletions cut 4 bases from V and 0 bases from J, with 8 bases between. CDR1 and CDR2 from the germline V gene are SGHRS and YFSETQ. The CDR3 loop is CASSQGSSYEQYF. In DNA, the CDR3 is TGCGCCAGCAGCCAGGGGAGCTCCTACGAGCAGTACTTC.

V and J are TRBV13 and TRBJ2-5, with 9 bases aligning to TRBD1. Germline loops: CDR1 PRHDT, CDR2 FYEKMQ (reference sequence). Trimming at V came to 2 bases and at J to 4 bases, leaving 5 bases not matched to a gene. The CDR3 is made up of 15 amino acids. For the CDR3, the DNA is TGTGCCAGCAGCTTATCGACAGGGGGAGTAGAGACCCAGTACTTC. It specifies CASSLSTGGVETQYF.

This chain links TRBV6-5 with TRBJ2-7; 7 bases line up with TRBD1. V dropped 6 bases and J dropped 3; count of bases not matched to a gene: 8. CDR1 and CDR2 from the germline V gene are MNHEY and SVGAGI. The CDR3 length is 14 residues. This chain's CDR3 is CASSEDRTGYEQYF. Written as DNA, the CDR3 is TGTGCCAGCAGCGAGGACAGGACTGGCTACGAGCAGTACTTC.

This chain links TRBV7-8 with TRBJ1-1; the match to TRBD1 covers 7 bases. V lost 2 bases and J lost 0; bases outside the gene matches: 6. CDR3 length: 16 residues. In germline, CDR1 is SGHVS, CDR2 FQNEAQ. CDR3 in amino acids: CASSLLYRGMNTEAFF. In DNA, the CDR3 is TGTGCCAGCAGCTTACTTTACAGGGGCATGAACACTGAAGCTTTCTTT.

The genes are TRBV7-9 and TRBJ2-7, with a weak D call TRBD2 (5 bases). This CDR3 has 11 amino acids. Germline CDR1 reads SEHNR; CDR2 reads FQNEAQ (reference sequence). V was clipped by 2 bases and J by 6 bases, with 5 bases between them. The CDR3 coding sequence is TGTGCCAGCAGCTTACGGGGCGAGCAGTACTTC. Its translation is CASSLRGEQYF.

The V and J genes are TRBV6-5 and TRBJ1-1, with 7 bases lining up with TRBD1. The CDR3 spans 16 residues. Germline V gene data show CDR1 as MNHEY and CDR2 as SVGAGI. Losses at the gene ends were 4 bases for V and 7 bases for J; bases not matched to a gene: 15. In nucleotides, the CDR3 is TGTGCCAGCAGTTTCTCCGAGGAGGGGGCGGGTTTTGAAGCTTTCTTT. Translating it yields CASSFSEEGAGFEAFF.

The rearrangement joins TRBV29-1 to TRBJ2-1; 9 bases fit TRBD2. This CDR3 spans 14 amino acids. CDR1 and CDR2 from the germline V gene are SQVTM and ANQGSEA. The V gene end was trimmed by 6 bases and the J gene end by 3 bases; junction bases not matched to a gene: 6. CDR3 nucleotides: TGCAGCGTCCAGCCTAGCGGGATCTACAATGAGCAGTTCTTC. Protein: CSVQPSGIYNEQFF.

The chain employs TRBV9 and TRBJ1-3; D is uncertain. The CDR3 loop spans 17 amino acids. Germline V lookup: CDR1 SGDLS, CDR2 YYNGEE. Trimming took off 0 bases at V and 0 bases at J, with 13 bases between the two ends. The CDR3 coding sequence is TGTGCCAGCAGCGTAGCTCTGGGCCAGGACTCTGGAAACACCATATATTTT. Translated: CASSVALGQDSGNTIYF.

The chain carries TRBV15 and TRBJ2-3; D remains ambiguous. Germline V gene lookup returns CDR1 LNHNV and CDR2 YYDKDF (reference sequence). Trimming removed 3 bases at V and 0 bases at J, with 10 bases between. The length of the CDR3 is 15 residues. The CDR3 reads CATSSGGTSTDTQYF. CDR3 in DNA: TGTGCCACCAGCAGTGGCGGCACTAGCACAGATACGCAGTATTTT.

The V gene is TRBV9, the J gene TRBJ1-5; D is unclear. V was trimmed by 0 bases and J by 4 bases, leaving 5 bases between them. The CDR3 has 13 amino acids. CDR1 and CDR2 (germline): SGDLS, YYNGEE. The CDR3 protein is CASSVGPNQPQHF. CDR3 coding DNA: TGTGCCAGCAGCGTAGGGCCAAATCAGCCCCAGCATTTT.

The chain links TRBV9 to TRBJ2-6; TRBD1 agrees at 9 bases. This CDR3 is built from 18 residues. Germline V gene sequence: CDR1 SGDLS, CDR2 YYNGEE. Trimming cost V 4 bases and J 0 bases; bases outside gene matches: 8. Written as DNA, the CDR3 is TGTGCCAGCAGCCTCTGGGACAGGGTTACCTCTGGGGCCAACGTCCTGACTTTC. Residues: CASSLWDRVTSGANVLTF.

The chain employs TRBV30 and TRBJ2-5, with a possible D match to TRBD2 (6 bases). The V end lost 5 bases, the J end lost 2 bases, and 9 bases lay between the germline ends. From germline, CDR1 is GTSNPN and CDR2 SVGIG (reference sequence). The CDR3 contains 12 residues. The DNA of the CDR3 is TGTGCCTGGGGGGGGAGTCAAGAGACCCAGTACTTC. Its protein product is CAWGGSQETQYF.

The V call is TRBV10-3, the J call TRBJ2-1, with 12 bases aligning to TRBD2. In germline, CDR1 is ENHRY, CDR2 SYGVKD. V lost 7 bases and J lost 3; bases outside the gene matches: 7. This CDR3 contains 16 residues. CDR3 region: CAINKGGLAGYNEQFF. The CDR3 coding sequence is TGTGCCATCAATAAGGGGGGACTAGCGGGCTACAATGAGCAGTTCTTC.

V is TRBV10-2 and J is TRBJ1-4; no definite D call. Looked up from germline, CDR1 is WSHSY and CDR2 is SAAADI. CDR3 size: 13 residues. V was trimmed by 6 bases and J by 4 bases, leaving 9 bases between them. The CDR3 DNA reads TGCGCCAGCAGGGGCACACGTAATGAAAAACTGTTTTTT. Translation: CASRGTRNEKLFF.

V is TRBV7-8 and J is TRBJ1-1; 7 bases map to TRBD1. The CDR3 runs 15 residues. Trimming at V came to 2 bases and at J to 4 bases, leaving 7 bases not matched to a gene. Germline CDR1 reads SGHVS; CDR2 reads FQNEAQ. The CDR3 nucleotides read TGTGCCAGCAGCTTACGACAGGGAACGAGCACTGAAGCTTTCTTT. Translating gives CASSLRQGTSTEAFF.

In its sample, this clone was seen a few times. CDR3 sequence reads: CAWSQSNEKLFF. The CDR3 DNA is TGTGCCTGGAGTCAATCCAATGAAAAACTGTTTTTT. The chain couples TRBV30 to TRBJ1-4; D unresolved. Germline V gene data show CDR1 as GTSNPN and CDR2 as SVGIG (reference sequence). This CDR3 contains 12 residues. Trimming cost V 2 bases and J 5 bases, with 6 bases left between them.

The chain carries TRBV30 and TRBJ1-2, with D perhaps TRBD1 (6 bases). Per germline, CDR1 GTSNPN and CDR2 SVGIG (reference sequence). With 5 bases removed from V and 4 bases from J, the gap between germline ends came to 11 bases. CDR3 length: 12 amino acids. The CDR3 sequence: CAWGDNIYGYTF. The CDR3 nucleotides read TGTGCCTGGGGGGACAATATCTATGGCTACACCTTC.

The chain carries TRBV6-5 and TRBJ1-1; D uncertain. This CDR3 region has 12 residues. The germline V gene has CDR1 MNHEY and CDR2 SVGAGI. The V gene lost 8 bases and the J gene lost 1 base, with 8 bases spanning the gap. CDR3 coding DNA: TGTGCCAGCGCGGATAGGAACACTGAAGCTTTCTTT. It encodes CASADRNTEAFF.

This clone was found once. The rearrangement uses TRBV27 and TRBJ2-3; unclear D gene. Germline CDR1 is MNHEY and CDR2 is SMNVEV (reference sequence). The CDR3 is 11 residues long. V was shortened by 3 bases and J by 10 bases, with 8 bases between the two germline ends. CDR3 bases: TGTGCCAGCAGTTTTGTTATCCCGCAGTATTTT. As protein: CASSFVIPQYF.

This clone was picked up one time. This chain links TRBV6-5 with TRBJ1-4; 7 nucleotides agree with TRBD1. Germline CDR1 MNHEY, CDR2 SVGAGI. The V segment lost 2 bases and the J segment 13 bases; nucleotides outside the gene matches: 7. The CDR3 sequence is 13 residues long. The CDR3, as DNA: TGTGCCAGCAGTTACGGACAGGCTCAGGGACTGTTTTTT. Protein product: CASSYGQAQGLFF.

V is TRBV11-2 and J is TRBJ2-1; 9 bases line up with TRBD2. The trim removed 1 base at V and 8 bases at J, leaving 6 bases unmatched. The CDR3 has 15 residues. Per the germline V gene, CDR1 is SGHAT and CDR2 is FQNNGV. The CDR3 DNA reads as TGTGCCAGCAGCTTAGCTCGGCTAGCGGGATATGAGCAGTTCTTC. This translates into CASSLARLAGYEQFF.

This chain links TRBV19 with TRBJ2-7; TRBD2 is a possible D gene (6 bases). The CDR3 extends over 13 amino acids. Deletions cut 1 base from V and 6 bases from J, with 10 bases between. Germline loops: CDR1 LNHDA, CDR2 SQIVND (reference sequence). The CDR3 DNA sequence: TGTGCCAGTAGTATAGGATGGGGAGGCGAGCAGTACTTC. Translating it yields CASSIGWGGEQYF.

The rearrangement links TRBV29-1 to TRBJ2-3, with 9 nucleotides matching TRBD2. CDR3 length: 14 amino acids. V was pared by 7 bases and J by 4 bases, with 9 bases of the junction left unmatched. Per germline, CDR1 SQVTM and CDR2 ANQGSEA. This chain's CDR3 is CSGSSSGASDTQYF. CDR3 DNA sequence: TGCAGCGGAAGCTCTAGCGGGGCCTCAGATACGCAGTATTTT.

This clone came up once. V and J are TRBV2 and TRBJ1-5; 10 bases line up with TRBD1. Germline values: CDR1 SNHLY, CDR2 FYNNEI. This CDR3 is 14 amino acids long. Unmatched junction bases numbered 5, after V lost 6 bases and J lost 6 bases. CDR3 residues: CASRETGGVQPQHF. CDR3 nucleotide sequence: TGTGCCAGCAGAGAGACAGGGGGCGTTCAGCCCCAGCATTTT.

This clone was counted once. The DNA for the CDR3 is TGTGCCAGCAGCTTGAGGGACAGTCCCGACTACGAGCAGTACTTC. Amino acids: CASSLRDSPDYEQYF. The rearrangement joins TRBV7-9 to TRBJ2-7; TRBD1 agrees at 7 bases. From germline, CDR1 is SEHNR and CDR2 FQNEAQ (reference sequence). CDR3 length equals 15 residues. The J segment lost 3 bases and the V segment lost 3 bases, leaving 8 bases of the junction unmatched.